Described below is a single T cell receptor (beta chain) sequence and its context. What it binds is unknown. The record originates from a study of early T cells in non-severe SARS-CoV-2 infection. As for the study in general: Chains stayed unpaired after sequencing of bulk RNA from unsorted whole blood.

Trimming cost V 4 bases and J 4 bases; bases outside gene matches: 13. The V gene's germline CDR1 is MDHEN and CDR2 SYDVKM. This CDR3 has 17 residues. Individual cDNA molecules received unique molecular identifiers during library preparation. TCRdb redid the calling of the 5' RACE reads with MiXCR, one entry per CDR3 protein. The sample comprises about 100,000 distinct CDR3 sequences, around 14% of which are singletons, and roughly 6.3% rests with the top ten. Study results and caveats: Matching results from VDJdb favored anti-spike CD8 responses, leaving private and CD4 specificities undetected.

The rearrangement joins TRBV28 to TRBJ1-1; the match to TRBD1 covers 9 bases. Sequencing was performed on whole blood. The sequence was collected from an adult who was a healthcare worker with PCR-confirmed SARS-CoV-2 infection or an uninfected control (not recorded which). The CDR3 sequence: CASSSPTTLTGGTEAFF. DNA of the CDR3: TGTGCCAGCAGTTCACCGACCACCTTGACAGGGGGCACTGAAGCTTTCTTT.